The 27 T cell receptor beta chains given below trace back to one sample, sequenced in a study of T cell responses to AZD1222 COVID-19 vaccine. The method was immunoSEQ multiplex PCR; TCRdb's version includes in-frame clones alone and lacks a portion of them. The sample has approximately 300,000 clones, roughly 93% seen once. Sequencing was performed on peripheral blood, taken 28 days after the second AZD1222 dose. The receptors here all came from an adult who received the AZD1222 COVID-19 vaccine.

The chain recombines TRBV4-2 with TRBJ2-3; D is perhaps TRBD2 (5 bases). Germline V lookup: CDR1 LGHNA, CDR2 YNFKEQ. V lost 3 bases, J lost 4 bases, and 11 bases lay in between. The CDR3 is made up of 14 amino acids. The CDR3 region has the DNA TGTGCCAGCAGCCAGCCGGACTCTTCAGATACGCAGTATTTT. Its translation: CASSQPDSSDTQYF.

The CDR3 DNA sequence: TGTGCCAGCAGTTTAACCGGGCGACAGCTCCATGAGCAGTTCTTC. Translating it yields CASSLTGRQLHEQFF. The chain uses TRBV27 and TRBJ2-1; weak D call: TRBD1 (5 bases). Looked up from germline, CDR1 is MNHEY and CDR2 is SMNVEV (reference sequence). The CDR3 length is 15 residues. V lost 2 bases and J lost 8, with 16 bases in between.

The chain employs TRBV6-9 and TRBJ1-2, with D tentatively TRBD1 (5 bases). CDR1 MNHGY and CDR2 SVAAGI come from the germline V gene. This CDR3 is 15 amino acids long. Trimming left V 4 bases short and J 8 bases short, with 20 bases between. The CDR3 nucleotides are TGTGCCAGCAGTTCATACGCCTCTACAGGAGGCGGCTACACCTTC. Translating gives CASSSYASTGGGYTF.

This sequence joins TRBV4-1 and TRBJ1-6; D perhaps matches TRBD1 (5 bases). Germline loops: CDR1 MGHRA, CDR2 YSYEKL. V was clipped by 7 bases and J by 12 bases, with 22 bases between them. The CDR3 is 15 amino acids. CDR3: CASTPRGLGVQPLHF. The CDR3, as DNA: TGCGCCAGCACCCCCCGCGGGCTGGGGGTTCAACCCCTCCACTTT.

The V gene is TRBV7-2, the J gene TRBJ2-5; 11 bases line up with TRBD2. V lost 1 base to trimming and J lost 14 bases; unmatched junction nucleotides: 9. There are 14 residues in the CDR3. The V gene's germline CDR1 is SGHTA and CDR2 FQGNSA. Here the CDR3 DNA reads TGTGCCAGCAGCTTAGGGGGCATAGCGGGAGGGCCTTACTTC. It specifies CASSLGGIAGGPYF.

V gene TRBV27 combines with J gene TRBJ2-3, with TRBD1 matching 8 bases. The CDR3 runs to 17 residues. Trimming at V came to 1 base and at J to 0 bases, leaving 6 bases not matched to a gene. Germline values: CDR1 MNHEY, CDR2 SMNVEV (reference sequence). CDR3 protein: CASSLWGQVASTDTQYF. CDR3 nucleotide sequence: TGTGCCAGCAGTTTATGGGGACAGGTTGCTAGCACAGATACGCAGTATTTT.

CDR3 nucleotide sequence: TGTGCCAGCAGCGAAAGGCCACTAGCACGGAACACAGATACGCAGTATTTT. Protein: CASSERPLARNTDTQYF. The chain joins TRBV13 to TRBJ2-3; tentative D call: TRBD2 (6 bases). Deletions cut 5 bases from V and 2 bases from J, with 20 bases between. Germline V gene lookup returns CDR1 PRHDT and CDR2 FYEKMQ (reference sequence). CDR3 size: 17 residues. The full variable domain, completed using reference TRBV13 and TRBJ2-3, is AAGVIQSPRHLIKEKRETATLKCYPIPRHDTVYWYQQGPGQDPQFLISFYEKMQSDKGSIPDRFSAQQFSDYHSELNMSSLELGDSALYFCASSERPLARNTDTQYFGPGTRLTVL.

The V gene is TRBV28, the J gene TRBJ1-5; D is perhaps TRBD1 (5 bases). V shed 6 bases and J shed 5 bases, with 17 bases lying between them. The CDR3 contains 15 residues. Germline assignment: CDR1 MDHEN and CDR2 SYDVKM. Here the CDR3 DNA reads TGTGCCAGCAGGACGAGAGGGGCGGGGGATCAGCCCCAGCATTTT. Protein sequence: CASRTRGAGDQPQHF.

The V call is TRBV9, the J call TRBJ1-3; unclear D gene. This CDR3 spans 17 amino acids. Trimming left V 0 bases short and J 0 bases short, with 13 bases between. Germline CDR1 reads SGDLS; CDR2 reads YYNGEE. DNA of the CDR3: TGTGCCAGCAGCGTAGCTCCGGTAGTAAGCTCTGGAAACACCATATATTTT. It translates to CASSVAPVVSSGNTIYF.

The genes are TRBV11-2 and TRBJ2-1, with 9 bases fitting TRBD2. Germline V gene data show CDR1 as SGHAT and CDR2 as FQNNGV. After removal of 4 bases from V and 9 bases from J, the junction contained 10 bases not matched to a gene. This CDR3 region has 15 residues. This chain's CDR3 is CASSSASGNFGEQFF. The CDR3 DNA sequence: TGTGCCAGCAGCTCCGCTAGCGGGAATTTTGGTGAGCAGTTCTTC. Combining the CDR3 with reference TRBV11-2 and TRBJ2-1 gives the whole variable domain EAGVAQSPRYKIIEKRQSVAFWCNPISGHATLYWYQQILGQGPKLLIQFQNNGVVDDSQLPKDRFSAERLKGVDSTLKIQPAKLEDSAVYLCASSSASGNFGEQFFGPGTRLTVL.

This clone was seen once. This chain links TRBV6-2 or TRBV6-3 with TRBJ1-1, with D uncertain. The CDR3 sequence is 14 residues long. The germline V and J ends were trimmed by 5 bases and 3 bases, with 13 bases remaining between them. Germline lookup yields CDR1 MNHEY and CDR2 SVGEGT. For the CDR3, the DNA is TGTGCCAGCAGTCCCCTTCAGGTGGACACTGAAGCTTTCTTT. Translation: CASSPLQVDTEAFF.

This clone was recorded once. This chain joins TRBV6-1 and TRBJ2-7; maybe TRBD1 (5 bases). This CDR3 has 15 amino acids. Germline CDR1 MNHNS, CDR2 SASEGT. Trimming took off 2 bases at V and 7 bases at J, with 18 bases between the two ends. CDR3 loop: CASSERPTGLGEQYF. In DNA form, the CDR3 reads TGTGCCAGCAGTGAAAGGCCTACAGGCCTCGGGGAGCAGTACTTC.

The rearrangement joins TRBV28 to TRBJ2-3; D may match TRBD1 or TRBD2 (5 bases each). The CDR3 has 13 amino acids. From germline, CDR1 is MDHEN and CDR2 SYDVKM. Trimming stripped 4 bases from V and 8 bases from J, with 13 bases between. Here the CDR3 reads CASSSRPRGTQYF. As DNA, the CDR3 is TGTGCCAGCAGTTCCAGACCGAGGGGTACGCAGTATTTT.

J is TRBJ1-5 and V is TRBV28; D perhaps matches TRBD1 (5 bases). Trimming removed 1 base from V and 9 bases from J, with 13 bases in between. Germline V CDR1 and CDR2: MDHEN, SYDVKM. The CDR3 has 14 amino acids. The CDR3 nucleotides are TGTGCCAGCAGTTTATTTTCCGGGGGTGGGCCCCAGCATTTT. This sequence encodes CASSLFSGGGPQHF.

The chain employs TRBV5-8 and TRBJ1-5; 7 bases align to TRBD1. The germline V gene encodes CDR1 SGHTS and CDR2 YDEGEE. The CDR3 runs to 15 residues. The J segment lost 11 bases and the V segment lost 0 bases, leaving 11 bases of the junction unmatched. The CDR3 region is CASSLGQGGYWAQHF. The CDR3 coding sequence is TGTGCCAGCAGCTTGGGACAGGGCGGTTATTGGGCCCAGCATTTT.

The chain couples TRBV24-1 to TRBJ1-2, with D tentatively TRBD1 (6 bases). Germline CDR1 KGHDR, CDR2 SFDVKD. Trimming left V 2 bases short and J 8 bases short, with 17 bases between. The CDR3 extends over 15 amino acids. The CDR3 here is CATSDSTGRQRGYTF. Written as DNA, the CDR3 is TGTGCCACCAGTGATTCCACAGGGAGACAACGGGGCTACACCTTC.

The chain joins TRBV27 to TRBJ2-1; D is possibly TRBD1 (6 bases). The V end was cut by 5 bases, the J end by 5 bases, with 22 bases between. Per germline, CDR1 MNHEY and CDR2 SMNVEV (reference sequence). This CDR3 is 17 amino acids long. The CDR3 DNA sequence: TGTGCCAGCAGTCCACGGACAGTAGGTCATCGGGACAATGAGCAGTTCTTC. It specifies CASSPRTVGHRDNEQFF.

The chain employs TRBV29-1 and TRBJ2-5; 11 bases align to TRBD2. V shed 7 bases and J 3 bases; nucleotides not matched to a gene: 4. This CDR3 region has 13 residues. Germline-derived CDR1 and CDR2 are SQVTM and ANQGSEA. The CDR3 nucleotides read TGCAGCGCCATGACTAGCGGGAAAGAGACCCAGTACTTC. Encoded protein: CSAMTSGKETQYF.

This chain connects TRBV10-3 to TRBJ2-7; 7 bases align to TRBD2. Germline V gene data show CDR1 as ENHRY and CDR2 as SYGVKD. Losses at the gene ends were 3 bases for V and 5 bases for J; bases not matched to a gene: 1. The CDR3 has 12 amino acids. CDR3 in DNA: TGTGCCATCAGTGAACGGGGGGACGAGCAGTACTTC. As protein: CAISERGDEQYF.

The rearrangement uses TRBV4-2 and TRBJ1-1, with TRBD1 as a possible D gene (5 bases). The germline V and J ends were trimmed by 0 bases and 4 bases, with 12 bases remaining between them. The CDR3 is made up of 15 amino acids. CDR1 is LGHNA, CDR2 YNFKEQ, per germline. For the CDR3, the DNA is TGTGCCAGCAGCCAAGATTGGGGTAGGGGCACTGAAGCTTTCTTT. It specifies CASSQDWGRGTEAFF.

The J gene is TRBJ1-6, the V gene TRBV9; the match to TRBD1 covers 9 bases. This CDR3 contains 15 residues. From germline, CDR1 is SGDLS and CDR2 YYNGEE. J lost 9 bases, V lost 0 bases, and 4 bases had no gene match. The CDR3, as DNA: TGTGCCAGCAGCGTAGGGACAGGGGAACTTTCACCCCTCCACTTT. Translated, it gives CASSVGTGELSPLHF.

The chain recombines TRBV7-9 with TRBJ1-2, with a tentative D call TRBD1 (5 bases). Germline V lookup: CDR1 SEHNR, CDR2 FQNEAQ (reference sequence). The CDR3 is 13 residues long. Trimming removed 3 bases from V and 5 bases from J, with 10 bases in between. The CDR3 DNA reads TGTGCCAGCAGCTTCGGACACGGATATGGCTACACCTTC. Translating gives CASSFGHGYGYTF.

The rearrangement joins TRBV28 to TRBJ2-7; TRBD2 is a possible D gene (6 bases). CDR3 length equals 15 residues. Trimming pared 3 bases from V and 1 base from J, leaving 13 bases between. Germline-derived CDR1 and CDR2 are MDHEN and SYDVKM. The CDR3 protein is CASSFVAGISYEQYF. The CDR3 region has the DNA TGTGCCAGCAGTTTTGTCGCGGGGATTTCCTACGAGCAGTACTTC.

The V gene is TRBV4-1, the J gene TRBJ1-6; maybe TRBD1 (6 bases). This CDR3 has 16 amino acids. CDR1 is MGHRA, CDR2 YSYEKL, per germline. V lost 0 bases and J 6 bases, leaving 12 bases between the germline ends. The CDR3 protein is CASSQEYGGRNSPLHF. The DNA of the CDR3 is TGCGCCAGCAGCCAAGAATACGGGGGGCGTAATTCACCCCTCCACTTT.

This chain joins TRBV29-1 and TRBJ2-3, with 8 bases that match TRBD1. The J segment lost 10 bases and the V segment lost 4 bases, leaving 13 bases of the junction unmatched. The germline CDR1 and CDR2 sequences are SQVTM and ANQGSEA. The CDR3 consists of 14 residues. The DNA for the CDR3 is TGCAGCGTTGTAGGACAGGGATGGGGCCGGGCGCAGTATTTT. This sequence encodes CSVVGQGWGRAQYF.

This rearrangement joins TRBV4-2 to TRBJ2-5; tentative D call: TRBD1 (6 bases). Trimming took off 3 bases at V and 2 bases at J, with 19 bases between the two ends. The germline V gene encodes CDR1 LGHNA and CDR2 YNFKEQ. The CDR3 contains 17 residues. CDR3 sequence: CASSHARTADVQETQYF. CDR3 coding DNA: TGTGCCAGCAGCCACGCGAGGACAGCGGACGTTCAAGAGACCCAGTACTTC.

This chain connects TRBV9 to TRBJ1-1; D remains ambiguous. The CDR3 extends over 12 amino acids. The germline CDR1 and CDR2 sequences are SGDLS and YYNGEE. V was pared by 3 bases and J by 1 base, with 4 bases between. As DNA, the CDR3 is TGTGCCAGCAGCGGTTGGAACACTGAAGCTTTCTTT. This sequence encodes CASSGWNTEAFF.